This T cell receptor beta chain was identified during a study of blood T cell repertoires in COVID-19. As for the study in general: Spain, Italy and the United States supplied samples that represented acute and convalescent COVID-19. PBMCs, B-cell-depleted T cells, or T cells were the source of the cDNA or gDNA that made up the material.

In the original analysis: Estimation of nucleated cell counts was performed using reference gene primer amplification. Produced via immunoSEQ multiplex PCR; TCRdb's table is partial and in-frame only. The V and J calls and clone size were taken over from that table, and D and trimming were inferred from the DNA. This table holds around 250,000 clones, 75% to 85% found once. The germline CDR1 and CDR2 sequences are SGHVS and FQNEAQ. Trimming cost V 1 base and J 4 bases, with 11 bases left between them. The CDR3 totals 14 residues. The specimen was peripheral blood. V is TRBV7-8 and J is TRBJ2-7; a possible D gene is TRBD2 (6 bases). The origin of this receptor is a man between 50 and 59 years old with active or convalescent COVID-19. The CDR3 spells CASSLDAGPYEQYF. In DNA form, the CDR3 reads TGTGCCAGCAGCTTAGACGCGGGACCTTACGAGCAGTACTTC.